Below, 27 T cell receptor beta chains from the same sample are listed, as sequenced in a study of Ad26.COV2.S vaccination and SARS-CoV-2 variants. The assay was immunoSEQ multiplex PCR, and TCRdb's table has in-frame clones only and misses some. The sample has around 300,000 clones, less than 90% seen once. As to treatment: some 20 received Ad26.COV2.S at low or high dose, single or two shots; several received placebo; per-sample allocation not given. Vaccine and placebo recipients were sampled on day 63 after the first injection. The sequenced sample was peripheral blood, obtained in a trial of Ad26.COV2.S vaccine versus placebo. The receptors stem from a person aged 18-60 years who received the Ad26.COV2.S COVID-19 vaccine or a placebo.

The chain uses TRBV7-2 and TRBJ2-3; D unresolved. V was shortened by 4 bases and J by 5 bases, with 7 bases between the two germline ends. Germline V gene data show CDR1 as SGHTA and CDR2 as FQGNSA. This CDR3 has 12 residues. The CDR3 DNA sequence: TGTGCCAGCAGCTCGATGAGAGATACGCAGTATTTT. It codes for CASSSMRDTQYF.

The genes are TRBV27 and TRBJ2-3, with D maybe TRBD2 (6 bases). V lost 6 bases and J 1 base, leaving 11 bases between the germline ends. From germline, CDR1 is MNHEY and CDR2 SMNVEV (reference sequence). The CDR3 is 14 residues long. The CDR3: CASSGGTRTDTQYF. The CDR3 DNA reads TGTGCCAGCAGCGGGGGAACACGCACAGATACGCAGTATTTT.

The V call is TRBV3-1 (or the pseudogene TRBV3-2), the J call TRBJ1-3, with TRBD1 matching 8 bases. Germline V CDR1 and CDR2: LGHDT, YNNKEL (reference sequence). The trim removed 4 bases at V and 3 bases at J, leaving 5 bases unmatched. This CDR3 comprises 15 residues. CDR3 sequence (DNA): TGTGCCAGCAGCCCAGGACAGGGAGGTGGAAACACCATATATTTT. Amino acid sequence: CASSPGQGGGNTIYF.

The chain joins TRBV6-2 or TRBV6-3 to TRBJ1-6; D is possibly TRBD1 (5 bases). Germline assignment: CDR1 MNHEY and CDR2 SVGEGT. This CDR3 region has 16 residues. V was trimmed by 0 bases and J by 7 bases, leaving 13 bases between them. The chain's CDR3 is CASSYSPGRPNSPLHF. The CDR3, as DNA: TGTGCCAGCAGTTACTCACCGGGACGACCGAATTCACCCCTCCACTTT.

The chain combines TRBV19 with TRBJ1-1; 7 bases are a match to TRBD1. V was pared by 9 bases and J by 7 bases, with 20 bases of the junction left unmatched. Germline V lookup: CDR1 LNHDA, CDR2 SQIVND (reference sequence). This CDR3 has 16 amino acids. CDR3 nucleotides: TGTGCCAGCCTCCCACAGGGGATTCGCCCCTCCCTTGAAGCTTTCTTT. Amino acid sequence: CASLPQGIRPSLEAFF.

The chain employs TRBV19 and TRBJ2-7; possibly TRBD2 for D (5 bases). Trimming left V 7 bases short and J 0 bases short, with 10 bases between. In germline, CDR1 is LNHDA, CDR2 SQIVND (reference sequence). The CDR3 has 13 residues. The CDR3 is CASKGLFSYEQYF. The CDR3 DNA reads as TGTGCCAGTAAAGGACTGTTCTCCTACGAGCAGTACTTC.

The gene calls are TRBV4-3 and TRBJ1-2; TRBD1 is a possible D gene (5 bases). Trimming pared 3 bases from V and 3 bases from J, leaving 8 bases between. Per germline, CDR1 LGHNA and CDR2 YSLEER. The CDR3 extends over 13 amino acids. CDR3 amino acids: CASSQGGDYGYTF. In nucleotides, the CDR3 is TGCGCCAGCAGCCAGGGGGGTGACTATGGCTACACCTTC.

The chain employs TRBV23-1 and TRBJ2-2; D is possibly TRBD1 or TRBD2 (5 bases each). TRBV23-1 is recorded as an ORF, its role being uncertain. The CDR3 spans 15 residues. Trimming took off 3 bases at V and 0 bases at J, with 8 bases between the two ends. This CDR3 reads CASSHEGTNTGELFF. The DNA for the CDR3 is TGCGCCAGCAGTCACGAGGGGACGAACACCGGGGAGCTGTTTTTT.

CDR3 coding DNA: TGCAGCGTTGAACTTAACATTAACTATGGCTACACCTTC. The encoded protein is CSVELNINYGYTF. The genes are TRBV29-1 and TRBJ1-2, with D uncertain. The V end lost 2 bases, the J end lost 1 base, and 8 bases lay between the germline ends. Germline lookup yields CDR1 SQVTM and CDR2 ANQGSEA. CDR3 length equals 13 residues.

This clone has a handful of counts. This CDR3 is CAISEGHTTYEQYF. CDR3 nucleotides: TGTGCCATCAGTGAGGGACACACCACCTACGAGCAGTACTTC. The chain combines TRBV10-3 with TRBJ2-7; perhaps TRBD1 as D (5 bases). V shed 2 bases and J shed 2 bases, with 10 bases lying between them. This CDR3 has 14 residues. CDR1 is ENHRY and CDR2 is SYGVKD in the germline V gene.

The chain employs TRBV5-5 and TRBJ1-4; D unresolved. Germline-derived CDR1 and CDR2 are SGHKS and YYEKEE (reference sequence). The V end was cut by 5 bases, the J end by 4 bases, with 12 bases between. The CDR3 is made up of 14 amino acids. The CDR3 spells CASRNRLLNEKLFF. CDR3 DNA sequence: TGTGCCAGCAGGAACCGGCTCCTTAATGAAAAACTGTTTTTT.

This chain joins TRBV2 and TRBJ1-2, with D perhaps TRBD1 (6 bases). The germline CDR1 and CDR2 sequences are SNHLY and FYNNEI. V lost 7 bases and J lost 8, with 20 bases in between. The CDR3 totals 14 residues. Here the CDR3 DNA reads TGTGCCAGCACGGAAAACAGGGATAGAAGAGGCTACACCTTC. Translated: CASTENRDRRGYTF.

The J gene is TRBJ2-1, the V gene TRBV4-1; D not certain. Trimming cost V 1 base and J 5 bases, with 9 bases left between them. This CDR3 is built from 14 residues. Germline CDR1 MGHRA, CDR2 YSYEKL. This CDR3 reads CASSQGPVDNEQFF. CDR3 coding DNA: TGCGCCAGCAGCCAAGGGCCGGTCGACAATGAGCAGTTCTTC.

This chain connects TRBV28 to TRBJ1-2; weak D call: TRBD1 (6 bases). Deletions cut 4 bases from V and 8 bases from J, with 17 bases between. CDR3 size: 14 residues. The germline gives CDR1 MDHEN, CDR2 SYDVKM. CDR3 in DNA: TGTGCCAGCAGTTCCCCAGGGGAAGGGGACGGCTACACCTTC. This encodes CASSSPGEGDGYTF.

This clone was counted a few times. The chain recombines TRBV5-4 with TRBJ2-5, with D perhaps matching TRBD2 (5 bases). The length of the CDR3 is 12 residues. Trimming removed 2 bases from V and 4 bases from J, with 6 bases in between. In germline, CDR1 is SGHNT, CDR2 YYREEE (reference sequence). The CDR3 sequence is CASSLEGETQYF. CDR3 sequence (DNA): TGTGCCAGCAGCTTAGAGGGAGAGACCCAGTACTTC.

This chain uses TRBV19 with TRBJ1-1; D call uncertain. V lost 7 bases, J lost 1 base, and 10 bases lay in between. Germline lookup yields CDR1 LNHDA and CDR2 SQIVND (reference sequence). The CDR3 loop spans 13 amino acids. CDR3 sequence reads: CASKGPGNTEAFF. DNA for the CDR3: TGTGCCAGTAAGGGCCCAGGGAACACTGAAGCTTTCTTT.

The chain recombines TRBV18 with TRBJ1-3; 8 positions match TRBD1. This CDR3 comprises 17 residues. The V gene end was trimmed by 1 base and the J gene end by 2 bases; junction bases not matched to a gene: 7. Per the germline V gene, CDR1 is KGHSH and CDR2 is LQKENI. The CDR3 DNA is TGTGCCAGCTCACCACGGACGACAGGGGATGCTGGAAACACCATATATTTT. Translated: CASSPRTTGDAGNTIYF.

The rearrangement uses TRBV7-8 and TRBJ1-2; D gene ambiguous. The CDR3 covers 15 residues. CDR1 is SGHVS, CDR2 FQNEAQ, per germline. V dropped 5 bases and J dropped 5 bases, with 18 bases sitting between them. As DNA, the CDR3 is TGTGCCAGCAGCCTCTCAGACCCTTTTTCATATGGCTACACCTTC. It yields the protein CASSLSDPFSYGYTF. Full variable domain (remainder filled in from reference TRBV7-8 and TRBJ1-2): GAGVSQSPRYKVAKRGQDVALRCDPISGHVSLFWYQQALGQGPEFLTYFQNEAQLDKSGLPSDRFFAERPEGSVSTLKIQRTQQEDSAVYLCASSLSDPFSYGYTFGSGTRLTVV.

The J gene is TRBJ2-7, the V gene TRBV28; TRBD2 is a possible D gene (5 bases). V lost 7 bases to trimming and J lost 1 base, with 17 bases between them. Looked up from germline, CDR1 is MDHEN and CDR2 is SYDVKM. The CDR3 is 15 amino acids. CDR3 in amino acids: CASTKYRGGSYEQYF. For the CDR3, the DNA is TGTGCCAGCACCAAGTATCGGGGTGGGTCCTACGAGCAGTACTTC.

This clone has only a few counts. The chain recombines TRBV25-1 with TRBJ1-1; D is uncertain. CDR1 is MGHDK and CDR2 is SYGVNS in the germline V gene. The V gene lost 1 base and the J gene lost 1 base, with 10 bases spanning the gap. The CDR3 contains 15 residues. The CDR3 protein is CASSEWRGRNTEAFF. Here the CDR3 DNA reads TGTGCCAGCAGTGAATGGCGGGGAAGGAACACTGAAGCTTTCTTT.

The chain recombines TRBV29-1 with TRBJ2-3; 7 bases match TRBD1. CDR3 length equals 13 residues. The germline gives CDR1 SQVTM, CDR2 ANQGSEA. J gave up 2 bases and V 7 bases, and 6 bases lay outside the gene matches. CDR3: CSAGTELTDTQYF. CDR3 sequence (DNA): TGCAGCGCCGGGACAGAACTCACAGATACGCAGTATTTT.

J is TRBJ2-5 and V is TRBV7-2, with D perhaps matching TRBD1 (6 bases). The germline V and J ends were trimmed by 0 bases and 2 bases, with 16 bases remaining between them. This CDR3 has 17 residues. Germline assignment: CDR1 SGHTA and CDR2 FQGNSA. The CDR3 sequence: CASSLASGLRGQETQYF. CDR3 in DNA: TGTGCCAGCAGCTTAGCCTCCGGGCTGAGGGGGCAAGAGACCCAGTACTTC.

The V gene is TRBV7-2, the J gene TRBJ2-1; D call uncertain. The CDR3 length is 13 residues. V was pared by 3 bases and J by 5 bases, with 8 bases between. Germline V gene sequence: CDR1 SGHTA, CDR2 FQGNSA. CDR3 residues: CASSLIRDNEQFF. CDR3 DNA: TGTGCCAGCAGCTTGATCCGCGACAATGAGCAGTTCTTC.

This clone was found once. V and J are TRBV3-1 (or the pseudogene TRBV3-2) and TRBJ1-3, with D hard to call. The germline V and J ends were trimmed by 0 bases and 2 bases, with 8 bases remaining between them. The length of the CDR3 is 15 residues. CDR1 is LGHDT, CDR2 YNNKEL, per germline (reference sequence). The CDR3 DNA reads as TGTGCCAGCAGCCAAGATCCCGGAACTGGAAACACCATATATTTT. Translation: CASSQDPGTGNTIYF.

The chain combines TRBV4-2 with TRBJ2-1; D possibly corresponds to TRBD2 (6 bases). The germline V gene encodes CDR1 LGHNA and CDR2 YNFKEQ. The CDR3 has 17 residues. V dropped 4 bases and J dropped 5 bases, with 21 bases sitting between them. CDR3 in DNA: TGTGCCAGCAGCCTCCAACTCGCGGGGACTGGGAACAATGAGCAGTTCTTC. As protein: CASSLQLAGTGNNEQFF.

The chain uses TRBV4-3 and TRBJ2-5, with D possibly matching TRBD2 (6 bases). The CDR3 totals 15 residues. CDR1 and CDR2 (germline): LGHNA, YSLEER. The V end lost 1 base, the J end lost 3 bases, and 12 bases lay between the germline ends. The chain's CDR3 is CASSQAPGSEETQYF. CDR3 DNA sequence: TGCGCCAGCAGCCAAGCGCCCGGGAGCGAAGAGACCCAGTACTTC.

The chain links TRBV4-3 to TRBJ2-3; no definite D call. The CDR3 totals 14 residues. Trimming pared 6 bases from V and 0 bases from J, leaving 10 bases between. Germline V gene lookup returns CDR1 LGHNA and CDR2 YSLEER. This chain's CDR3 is CASRYSVSTDTQYF. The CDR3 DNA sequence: TGCGCCAGCAGGTACTCCGTCAGCACAGATACGCAGTATTTT.